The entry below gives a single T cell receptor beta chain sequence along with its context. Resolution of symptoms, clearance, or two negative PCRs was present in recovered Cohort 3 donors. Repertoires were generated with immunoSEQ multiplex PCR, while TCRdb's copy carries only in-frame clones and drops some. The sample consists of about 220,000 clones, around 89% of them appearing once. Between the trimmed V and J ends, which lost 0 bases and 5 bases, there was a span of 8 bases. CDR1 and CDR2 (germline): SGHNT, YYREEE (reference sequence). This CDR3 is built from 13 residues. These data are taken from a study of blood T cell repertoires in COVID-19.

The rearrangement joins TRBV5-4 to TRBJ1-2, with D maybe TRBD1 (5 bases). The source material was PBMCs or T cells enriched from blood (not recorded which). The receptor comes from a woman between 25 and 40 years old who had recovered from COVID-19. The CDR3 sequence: CASSLGQSYGYTF. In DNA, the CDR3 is TGTGCCAGCAGCTTGGGACAGAGTTATGGCTACACCTTC.